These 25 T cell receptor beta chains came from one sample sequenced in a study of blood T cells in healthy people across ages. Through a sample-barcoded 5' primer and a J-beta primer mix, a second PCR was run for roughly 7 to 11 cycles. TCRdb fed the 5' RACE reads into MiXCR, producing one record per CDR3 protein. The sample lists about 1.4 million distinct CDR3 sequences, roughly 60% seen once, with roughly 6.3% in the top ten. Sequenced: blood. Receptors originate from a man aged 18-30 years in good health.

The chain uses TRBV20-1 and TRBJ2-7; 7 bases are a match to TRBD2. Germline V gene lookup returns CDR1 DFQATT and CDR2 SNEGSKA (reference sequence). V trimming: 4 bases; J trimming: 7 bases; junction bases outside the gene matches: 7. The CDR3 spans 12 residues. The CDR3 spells CSATGGRREQYF. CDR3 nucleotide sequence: TGCAGTGCTACGGGGGGAAGGAGAGAGCAGTACTTC.

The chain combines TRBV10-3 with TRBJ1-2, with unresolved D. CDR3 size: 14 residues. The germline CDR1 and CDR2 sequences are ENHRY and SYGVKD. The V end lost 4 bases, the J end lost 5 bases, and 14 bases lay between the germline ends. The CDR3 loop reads CAISGGFGRYGYTF. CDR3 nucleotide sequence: TGTGCCATCAGTGGGGGATTTGGGAGATATGGCTACACCTTC.

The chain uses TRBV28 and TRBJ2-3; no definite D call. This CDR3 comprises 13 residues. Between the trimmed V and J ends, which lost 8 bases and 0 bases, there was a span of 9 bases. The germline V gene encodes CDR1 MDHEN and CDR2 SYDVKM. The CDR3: CASLDGSTDTQYF. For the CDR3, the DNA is TGTGCCAGCCTCGACGGGAGCACAGATACGCAGTATTTT. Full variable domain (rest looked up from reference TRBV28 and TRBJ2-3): DVKVTQSSRYLVKRTGEKVFLECVQDMDHENMFWYRQDPGLGLRLIYFSYDVKMKEKGDIPEGYSVSREKKERFSLILESASTNQTSMYLCASLDGSTDTQYFGPGTRLTVL.

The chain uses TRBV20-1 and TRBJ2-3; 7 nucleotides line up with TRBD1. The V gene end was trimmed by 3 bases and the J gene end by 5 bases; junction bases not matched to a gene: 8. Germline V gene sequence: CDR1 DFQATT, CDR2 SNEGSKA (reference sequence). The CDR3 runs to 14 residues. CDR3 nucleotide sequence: TGCAGTGCTAGTTCAGGACAGGCAATAGATACGCAGTATTTT. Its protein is CSASSGQAIDTQYF.

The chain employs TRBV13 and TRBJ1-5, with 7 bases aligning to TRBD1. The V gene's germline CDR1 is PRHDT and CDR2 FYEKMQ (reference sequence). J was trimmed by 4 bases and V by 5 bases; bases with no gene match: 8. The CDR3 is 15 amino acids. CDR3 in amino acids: CASSTDRVSNQPQHF. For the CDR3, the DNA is TGTGCCAGCAGCACAGACAGGGTATCTAATCAGCCCCAGCATTTT.

The CDR3 loop reads CASTLDSSYNEQYF. The DNA of the CDR3 is TGTGCCAGCACCTTGGACTCCTCCTACAATGAGCAGTACTTC. The V gene is TRBV7-2, the J gene TRBJ2-5, with D perhaps matching TRBD2 (5 bases). V was pared by 7 bases and J by 11 bases, with 23 bases between. The CDR3 has 14 amino acids. CDR1 and CDR2 (germline): SGHTA, FQGNSA.

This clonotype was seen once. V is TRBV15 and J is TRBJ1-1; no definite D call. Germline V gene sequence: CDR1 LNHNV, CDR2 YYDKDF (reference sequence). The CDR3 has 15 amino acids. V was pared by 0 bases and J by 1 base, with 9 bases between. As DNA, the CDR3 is TGTGCCACCAGCAGAGATCGGAGGTGGAACACTGAAGCTTTCTTT. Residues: CATSRDRRWNTEAFF.

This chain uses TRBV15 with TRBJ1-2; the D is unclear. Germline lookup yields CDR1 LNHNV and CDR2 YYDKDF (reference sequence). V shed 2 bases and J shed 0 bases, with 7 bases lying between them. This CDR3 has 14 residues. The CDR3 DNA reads TGTGCCACCAGCAGATGGGGTACTAACTATGGCTACACCTTC. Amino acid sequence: CATSRWGTNYGYTF.

CDR3 DNA sequence: TGCGCCAGCAGCCCGATCACCCTCGCTCTTGGCGAGCAGTTCTTC. It translates to CASSPITLALGEQFF. The chain joins TRBV5-1 to TRBJ2-1; no definite D call. CDR1 is SGHRS and CDR2 is YFSETQ in the germline V gene. V was clipped by 4 bases and J by 10 bases, with 21 bases between them. The CDR3 has 15 residues. The entire variable domain, with the rest obtained from reference TRBV5-1 and TRBJ2-1, is as follows: KAGVTQTPRYLIKTRGQQVTLSCSPISGHRSVSWYQQTPGQGLQFLFEYFSETQRNKGNFPGRFSGRQFSNSRSEMNVSTLELGDSALYLCASSPITLALGEQFFGPGTRLTVL.

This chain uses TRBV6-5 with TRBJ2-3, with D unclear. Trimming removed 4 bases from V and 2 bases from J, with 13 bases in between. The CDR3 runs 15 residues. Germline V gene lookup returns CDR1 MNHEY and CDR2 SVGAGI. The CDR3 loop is CASSWSRTDTDTQYF. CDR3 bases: TGTGCCAGCAGTTGGAGCAGGACCGACACAGATACGCAGTATTTT.

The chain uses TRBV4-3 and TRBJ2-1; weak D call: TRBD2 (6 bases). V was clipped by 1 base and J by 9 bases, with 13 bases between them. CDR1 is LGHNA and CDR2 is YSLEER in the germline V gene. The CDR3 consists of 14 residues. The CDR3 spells CASSQVPGLLEQFF. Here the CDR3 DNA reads TGCGCCAGCAGCCAAGTGCCGGGACTCCTTGAGCAGTTCTTC.

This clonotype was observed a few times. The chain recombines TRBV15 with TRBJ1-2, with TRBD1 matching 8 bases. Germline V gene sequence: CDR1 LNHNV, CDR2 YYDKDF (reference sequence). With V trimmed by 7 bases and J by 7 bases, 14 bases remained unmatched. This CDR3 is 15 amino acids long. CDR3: CATNREAGGLAGYTF. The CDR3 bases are TGTGCCACCAACCGGGAGGCAGGGGGCCTTGCTGGCTACACCTTC.

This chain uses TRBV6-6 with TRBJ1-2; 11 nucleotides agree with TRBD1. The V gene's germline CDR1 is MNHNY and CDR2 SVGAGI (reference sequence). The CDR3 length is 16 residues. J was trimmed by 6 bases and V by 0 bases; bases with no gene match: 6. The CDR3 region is CASSYSSGQGGDGYTF. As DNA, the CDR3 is TGTGCCAGCAGTTACTCCTCGGGACAGGGGGGTGATGGCTACACCTTC.

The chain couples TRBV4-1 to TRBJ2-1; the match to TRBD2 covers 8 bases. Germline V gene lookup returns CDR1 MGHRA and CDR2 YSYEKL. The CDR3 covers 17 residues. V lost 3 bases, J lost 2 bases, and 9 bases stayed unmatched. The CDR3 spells CASSQLVTGLAYNEQFF. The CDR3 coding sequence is TGCGCCAGCAGCCAGTTGGTCACGGGACTAGCCTACAATGAGCAGTTCTTC.

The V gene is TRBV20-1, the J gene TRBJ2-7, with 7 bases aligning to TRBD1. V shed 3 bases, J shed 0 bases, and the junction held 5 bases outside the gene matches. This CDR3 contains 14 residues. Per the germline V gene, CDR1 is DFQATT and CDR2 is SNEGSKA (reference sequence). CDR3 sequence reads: CSASDRASSYEQYF. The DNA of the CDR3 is TGCAGTGCTAGCGACAGGGCTAGCTCCTACGAGCAGTACTTC.

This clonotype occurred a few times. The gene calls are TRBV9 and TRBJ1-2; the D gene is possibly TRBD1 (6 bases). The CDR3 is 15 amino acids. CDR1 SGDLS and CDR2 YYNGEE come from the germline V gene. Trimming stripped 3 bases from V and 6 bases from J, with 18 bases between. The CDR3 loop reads CASSGRRQVRHGYTF. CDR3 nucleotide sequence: TGTGCCAGCAGCGGACGTAGACAGGTTAGGCATGGCTACACCTTC. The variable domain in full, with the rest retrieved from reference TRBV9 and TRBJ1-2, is DSGVTQTPKHLITATGQRVTLRCSPRSGDLSVYWYQQSLDQGLQFLIQYYNGEERAKGNILERFSAQQFPDLHSELNLSSLELGDSALYFCASSGRRQVRHGYTFGSGTRLTVV.

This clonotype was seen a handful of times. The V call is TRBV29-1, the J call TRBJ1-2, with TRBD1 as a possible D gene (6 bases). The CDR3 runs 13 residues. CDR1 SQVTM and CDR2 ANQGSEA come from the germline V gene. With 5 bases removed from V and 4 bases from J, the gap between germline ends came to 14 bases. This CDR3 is CSVYREFGYGYTF. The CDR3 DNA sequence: TGCAGCGTTTACAGGGAATTCGGCTATGGCTACACCTTC.

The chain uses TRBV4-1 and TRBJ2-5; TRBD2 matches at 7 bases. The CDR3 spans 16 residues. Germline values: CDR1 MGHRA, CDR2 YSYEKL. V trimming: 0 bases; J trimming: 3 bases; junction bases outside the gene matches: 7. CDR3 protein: CASSQDGAGVKETQYF. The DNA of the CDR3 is TGCGCCAGCAGCCAAGATGGGGCGGGGGTAAAAGAGACCCAGTACTTC.

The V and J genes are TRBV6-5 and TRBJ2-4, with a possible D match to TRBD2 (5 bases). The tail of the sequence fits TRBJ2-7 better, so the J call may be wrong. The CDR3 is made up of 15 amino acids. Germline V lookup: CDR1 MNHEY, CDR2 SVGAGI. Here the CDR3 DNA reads TGTGCCAGCAGTTACTCGATAGAGGGTTCCTACGAGCAGTACTTC. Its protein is CASSYSIEGSYEQYF.

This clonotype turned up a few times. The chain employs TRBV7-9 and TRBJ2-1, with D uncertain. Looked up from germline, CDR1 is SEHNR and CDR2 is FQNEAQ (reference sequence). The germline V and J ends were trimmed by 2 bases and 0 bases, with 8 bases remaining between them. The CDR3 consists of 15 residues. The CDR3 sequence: CASSLTLNSYNEQFF. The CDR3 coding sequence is TGTGCCAGCAGCTTAACCCTTAACTCCTACAATGAGCAGTTCTTC.

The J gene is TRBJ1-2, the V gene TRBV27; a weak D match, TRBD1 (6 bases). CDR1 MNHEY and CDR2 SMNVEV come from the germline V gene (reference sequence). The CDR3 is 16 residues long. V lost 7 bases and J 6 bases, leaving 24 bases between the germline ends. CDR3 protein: CASTLSPRGGQNGYTF. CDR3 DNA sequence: TGTGCCAGCACCCTCTCACCCAGGGGAGGGCAAAATGGCTACACCTTC.

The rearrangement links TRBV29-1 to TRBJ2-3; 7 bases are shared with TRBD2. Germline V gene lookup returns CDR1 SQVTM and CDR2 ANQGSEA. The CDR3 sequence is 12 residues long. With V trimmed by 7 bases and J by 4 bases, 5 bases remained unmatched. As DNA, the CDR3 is TGCAGCGGGGAAACTAGCGCAGATACGCAGTATTTT. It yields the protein CSGETSADTQYF.

Here the CDR3 DNA reads TGCGCCAGCTTTGGGGACCACAGTGTGGACGCCCGTTTGCGGAATGGCTACACCTTC. Amino acid sequence: CASFGDHSVDARLRNGYTF. This chain links TRBV10-2 with TRBJ1-2; tentatively, D is TRBD1 (5 bases). Looked up from germline, CDR1 is WSHSY and CDR2 is SAAADI. The CDR3 is 19 residues long. Trimming took 8 bases from V and 6 from J, leaving 34 bases between them.

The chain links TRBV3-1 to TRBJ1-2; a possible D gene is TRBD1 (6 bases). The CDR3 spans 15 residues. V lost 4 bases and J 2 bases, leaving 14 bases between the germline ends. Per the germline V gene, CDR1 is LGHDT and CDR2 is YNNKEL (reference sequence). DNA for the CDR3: TGTGCCAGCAGCCGGGGGCTGGGAAACAACTATGGCTACACCTTC. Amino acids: CASSRGLGNNYGYTF.

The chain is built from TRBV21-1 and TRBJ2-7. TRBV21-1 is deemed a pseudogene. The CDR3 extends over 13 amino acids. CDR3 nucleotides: TGTGCCAGCAGCAAAGGGAGACCCTACGAGCAGTACTTC. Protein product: CASSKGRPYEQYF.